Below, 5 T cell receptor beta chains from the same sample are listed, as sequenced in a study of blood T cell repertoires in COVID-19 (dated by TCRdb to about 2020). The library was produced with the immunoSEQ multiplex PCR assay. TCRdb mirrors the immuneACCESS table, restricted to in-frame sequences. Some clones are absent from its copies; in checked studies, under half trace to an unresolved V gene, and the reason for the others is unknown. This sample lists about 260,000 clones; 87% were detected once. Roughly 2.2% of the sample goes to the ten largest clones. Material for sequencing was peripheral blood. The receptor source for this set is a woman aged 50 to 60 who had recovered from COVID-19.

This clone has more than one count but fewer than ten. The rearrangement joins TRBV6-6 to TRBJ2-1; D is uncertain. There are 14 residues in the CDR3. V dropped 7 bases and J dropped 2 bases, with 12 bases sitting between them. Per the germline V gene, CDR1 is MNHNY and CDR2 is SVGAGI (reference sequence). In nucleotides, the CDR3 is TGTGCCAGCACCTACGGCGGAGCCTACAATGAGCAGTTCTTC. Encoded protein: CASTYGGAYNEQFF.

V and J are TRBV2 and TRBJ2-7, with unresolved D. This CDR3 is built from 11 residues. In germline, CDR1 is SNHLY, CDR2 FYNNEI. Deletions cut 5 bases from V and 2 bases from J, with 4 bases between. Here the CDR3 reads CASSQTYEQYF. The CDR3 DNA follows: TGTGCCAGCAGTCAGACCTACGAGCAGTACTTC.

The chain combines TRBV13 with TRBJ2-7; 9 bases agree with TRBD1. The CDR3 runs 16 residues. V was pared by 5 bases and J by 4 bases, with 12 bases of the junction left unmatched. The germline V gene has CDR1 PRHDT and CDR2 FYEKMQ (reference sequence). Written as DNA, the CDR3 is TGTGCCAGCAGCCCCCGGCCGGGACAGGGCATTTACGAGCAGTACTTC. Protein sequence: CASSPRPGQGIYEQYF. Full variable domain (remainder filled in from reference TRBV13 and TRBJ2-7): AAGVIQSPRHLIKEKRETATLKCYPIPRHDTVYWYQQGPGQDPQFLISFYEKMQSDKGSIPDRFSAQQFSDYHSELNMSSLELGDSALYFCASSPRPGQGIYEQYFGPGTRLTVT.

The gene calls are TRBV10-3 and TRBJ2-4; possibly TRBD1 for D (7 bases). The CDR3 loop spans 15 amino acids. Germline V gene lookup returns CDR1 ENHRY and CDR2 SYGVKD. V lost 0 bases and J 3 bases, leaving 9 bases between the germline ends. The CDR3 DNA is TGTGCCATCAGTGAGTCCAGGGGGGACAAAAACATTCAGTACTTC. Its translation: CAISESRGDKNIQYF.

The chain recombines TRBV28 with TRBJ1-2; tentative D call: TRBD1 (5 bases). CDR3 length: 16 residues. The germline V and J ends were trimmed by 2 bases and 0 bases, with 13 bases remaining between them. Germline V lookup: CDR1 MDHEN, CDR2 SYDVKM. For the CDR3, the DNA is TGTGCCAGCAGTTTAATCGTGTCAGGGACTAACTATGGCTACACCTTC. As protein: CASSLIVSGTNYGYTF.